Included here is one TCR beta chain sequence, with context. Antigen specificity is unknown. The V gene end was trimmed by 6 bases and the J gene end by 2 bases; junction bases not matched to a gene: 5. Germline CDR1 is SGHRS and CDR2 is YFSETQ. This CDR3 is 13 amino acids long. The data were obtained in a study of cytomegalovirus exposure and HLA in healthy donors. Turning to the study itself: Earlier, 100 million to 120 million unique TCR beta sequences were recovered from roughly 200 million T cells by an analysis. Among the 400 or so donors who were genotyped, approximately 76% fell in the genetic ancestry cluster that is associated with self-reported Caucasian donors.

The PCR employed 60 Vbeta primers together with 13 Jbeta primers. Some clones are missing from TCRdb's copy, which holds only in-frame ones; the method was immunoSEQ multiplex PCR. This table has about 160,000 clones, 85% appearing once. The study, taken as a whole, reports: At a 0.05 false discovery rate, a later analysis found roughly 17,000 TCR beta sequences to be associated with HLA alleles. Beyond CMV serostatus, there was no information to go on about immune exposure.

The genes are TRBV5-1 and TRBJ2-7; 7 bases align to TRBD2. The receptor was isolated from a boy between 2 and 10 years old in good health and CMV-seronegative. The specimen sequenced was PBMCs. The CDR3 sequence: CASTGGSPYEQYF. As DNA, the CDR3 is TGCGCCAGCACGGGCGGGAGTCCCTACGAGCAGTACTTC.